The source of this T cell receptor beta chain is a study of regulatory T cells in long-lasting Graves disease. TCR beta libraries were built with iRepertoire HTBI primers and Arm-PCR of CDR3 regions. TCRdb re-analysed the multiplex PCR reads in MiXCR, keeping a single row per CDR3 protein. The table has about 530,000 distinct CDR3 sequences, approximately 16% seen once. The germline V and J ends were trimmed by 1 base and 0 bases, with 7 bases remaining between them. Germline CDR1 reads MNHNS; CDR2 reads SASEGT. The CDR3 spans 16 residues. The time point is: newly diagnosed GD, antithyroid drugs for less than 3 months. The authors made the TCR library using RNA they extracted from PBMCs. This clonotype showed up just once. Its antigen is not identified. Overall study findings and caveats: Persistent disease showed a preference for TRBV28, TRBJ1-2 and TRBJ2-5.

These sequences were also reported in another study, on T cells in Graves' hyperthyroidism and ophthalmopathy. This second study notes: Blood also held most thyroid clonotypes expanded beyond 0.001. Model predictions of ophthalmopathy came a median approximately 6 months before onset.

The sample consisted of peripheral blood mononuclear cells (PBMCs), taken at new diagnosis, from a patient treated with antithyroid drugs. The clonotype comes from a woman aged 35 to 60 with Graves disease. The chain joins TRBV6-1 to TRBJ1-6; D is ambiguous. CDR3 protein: CASSEGVDSYNSPLHF. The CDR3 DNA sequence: TGTGCCAGCAGTGAAGGGGTTGACTCCTATAATTCACCCCTCCACTTT.